The 14 T cell receptor beta chains below were found in one sample sequenced in a study of CD8+ T cells in alopecia areata. The sequencing template was cDNA reverse transcribed from extracted RNA. This table comes from immunoSEQ multiplex PCR, and its TCRdb copy is limited to in-frame clones, with some not included. The sample consists of approximately 210,000 clones, roughly 60% of them appearing once. Treatment described: oral pan-JAK inhibitor, 5-10 mg twice daily. Here the sequenced sample was CD4+ T cells sorted from blood, taken at week 24, from a patient treated with tofacitinib. The receptors derive from a human donor with alopecia areata.

V gene TRBV15 combines with J gene TRBJ2-3; no firm D call. Looked up from germline, CDR1 is LNHNV and CDR2 is YYDKDF (reference sequence). The CDR3 runs to 12 residues. Trimming removed 5 bases at V and 0 bases at J, with 3 bases between. This CDR3 reads CATSDSTDTQYF. The CDR3 region has the DNA TGTGCCACCAGCGATAGCACAGATACGCAGTATTTT.

This clone was counted a few times. The chain combines TRBV7-2 with TRBJ1-1, with TRBD1 matching over 7 bases. Germline lookup yields CDR1 SGHTA and CDR2 FQGNSA. The CDR3 totals 14 residues. Germline trimming cut 1 base from V and 1 base from J; bases unmatched to any gene: 0. The CDR3 DNA follows: TGTGCCAGCAGCTTAGGGACAGGGAACACTGAAGCTTTCTTT. Protein product: CASSLGTGNTEAFF.

J is TRBJ2-6 and V is TRBV7-3, with D maybe TRBD2 (5 bases). The CDR3 has 13 residues. V was trimmed by 4 bases and J by 9 bases, leaving 10 bases between them. In germline, CDR1 is SGHTA, CDR2 FQGTGA. The DNA for the CDR3 is TGTGCCAGCAGCTCTCCAGGAGGCAACGTCCTGACTTTC. Translation gives CASSSPGGNVLTF.

J is TRBJ2-7 and V is TRBV18; either TRBD1 or TRBD2 may fit D (6 bases each). Trimming cost V 2 bases and J 7 bases, with 15 bases left between them. CDR1 is KGHSH, CDR2 LQKENI, per germline. The CDR3 has 14 amino acids. The CDR3 loop is CASSPGGGTGEQYF. The DNA for the CDR3 is TGTGCCAGCTCACCAGGGGGCGGGACGGGTGAGCAGTACTTC.

This clone has more than one count but fewer than ten. This chain joins TRBV30 and TRBJ1-1, with TRBD1 matching 7 bases. Per germline, CDR1 GTSNPN and CDR2 SVGIG (reference sequence). V lost 3 bases, J lost 6 bases, and 10 bases stayed unmatched. CDR3 length: 14 residues. Written as DNA, the CDR3 is TGTGCCTGGAGCAACCTGGGACAGCTTTCTGAAGCTTTCTTT. Amino acid sequence: CAWSNLGQLSEAFF.

The rearrangement uses TRBV15 and TRBJ2-1; 9 nucleotides align to TRBD2. After removal of 3 bases from V and 7 bases from J, the junction contained 10 bases not matched to a gene. This CDR3 is 16 amino acids long. CDR1 LNHNV and CDR2 YYDKDF come from the germline V gene (reference sequence). CDR3 protein: CATSRDLWRGGNEQFF. The DNA of the CDR3 is TGTGCCACCAGCAGGGATCTCTGGCGGGGGGGAAATGAGCAGTTCTTC.

Here the CDR3 reads CASSEEYEQYF. The CDR3 DNA is TGTGCCAGCAGTGAAGAATACGAGCAGTACTTC. The chain combines TRBV6-1 with TRBJ2-7; no firm D call. The CDR3 runs 11 residues. The V end was cut by 1 base, the J end by 4 bases, with 2 bases between. Germline-derived CDR1 and CDR2 are MNHNS and SASEGT.

This clone appeared a few times. This rearrangement joins TRBV27 to TRBJ1-5; no clear D. The CDR3 is 15 residues long. Deletions cut 2 bases from V and 7 bases from J, with 15 bases between. Germline loops: CDR1 MNHEY, CDR2 SMNVEV (reference sequence). The CDR3 bases are TGTGCCAGCAGTTTAGGTGGTGGAATTGGACAGCCCCAGCATTTT. Its protein is CASSLGGGIGQPQHF.

This clone appeared a few times. V and J are TRBV29-1 and TRBJ2-5; D ambiguous. From germline, CDR1 is SQVTM and CDR2 ANQGSEA. Trimming removed 7 bases from V and 5 bases from J, with 11 bases in between. There are 11 residues in the CDR3. The CDR3 bases are TGCAGCGCAAATTATGGGGAGACCCAGTACTTC. This codes for CSANYGETQYF.

This clone was found a few times. The chain combines TRBV11-2 with TRBJ2-5; TRBD1 matches 8 bases. Germline lookup yields CDR1 SGHAT and CDR2 FQNNGV. The CDR3 loop spans 15 amino acids. V shed 5 bases, J shed 4 bases, and the junction held 9 bases outside the gene matches. In DNA form, the CDR3 reads TGTGCCAGCAGCGTCGACAGGGGCTTAGTAGAGACCCAGTACTTC. This sequence encodes CASSVDRGLVETQYF.

This sequence joins TRBV12-5 and TRBJ1-2; D possibly corresponds to TRBD1 (5 bases). Trimming cost V 2 bases and J 3 bases, with 13 bases left between them. This CDR3 comprises 15 residues. The germline CDR1 and CDR2 sequences are LGHNT and FRNRAP. Here the CDR3 reads CASGLPLQEDYGYTF. In DNA form, the CDR3 reads TGTGCTAGTGGTTTGCCACTACAGGAAGACTATGGCTACACCTTC.

The V gene is TRBV2, the J gene TRBJ1-1; D possibly corresponds to TRBD1 (6 bases). The V gene lost 1 base and the J gene lost 3 bases, with 9 bases spanning the gap. The CDR3 is 14 residues long. Per the germline V gene, CDR1 is SNHLY and CDR2 is FYNNEI. The CDR3, as DNA: TGTGCCAGCAGTGAAGAAGGGGGAGACACTGAAGCTTTCTTT. Translating gives CASSEEGGDTEAFF.

The CDR3 region is CASSPGGASPLHF. DNA for the CDR3: TGCGCCAGCAGCCCGGGGGGGGCCTCACCCCTCCACTTT. V usage is TRBV10-1 and J usage is TRBJ1-6; a possible D gene is TRBD1 (6 bases). Germline V gene sequence: CDR1 WNHNN, CDR2 SYGVQD (reference sequence). The CDR3 has 13 amino acids. Deletions cut 6 bases from V and 10 bases from J, with 13 bases between.

The chain uses TRBV4-3 and TRBJ1-1; perhaps TRBD1 as D (5 bases). CDR1 and CDR2 from the germline V gene are LGHNA and YSLEER. This CDR3 is built from 15 residues. V was trimmed by 1 base and J by 1 base, leaving 10 bases between them. CDR3 DNA sequence: TGCGCCAGCAGCCAAGTATGGGGCAGGAACACTGAAGCTTTCTTT. Encoded protein: CASSQVWGRNTEAFF.